The 8 T cell receptor beta chains below all came from one sample that was sequenced in a study of CD8+CD57+ T cells in acquired aplastic anemia. The use of genomic DNA as template underpinned the TCR beta VDJ and CDR3 profiling. TCRdb redid the calling of the reads with MiXCR, one entry per CDR3 protein. The sample has hundreds of thousands of distinct CDR3 sequences, just under 70% seen once. Material for sequencing was sorted CD4+, CD8+, or CD8+CD57+ T cells (not recorded which) from PBMCs. These receptors originate from a human donor in good health, serving as a control.

CDR3 coding DNA: TGTGCCAGCAGTGAAACCGGGGGCGAGGAGACCCAGTACTTC. Amino acid sequence: CASSETGGEETQYF. The genes are TRBV7-2 and TRBJ2-5; possibly TRBD1 or TRBD2 for D (6 bases each). With 6 bases removed from V and 5 bases from J, the gap between germline ends came to 16 bases. The germline gives CDR1 SGHTA, CDR2 FQGNSA. The CDR3 has 14 residues.

Regarding this clonotype: An end of the junction differs from the germline gene, which may be a read error. The rearrangement uses TRBV7-2 and TRBJ2-7, with 8 bases that match TRBD1. CDR3 length: 13 amino acids. The germline V gene has CDR1 SGHTA and CDR2 FQGNSA. As DNA, the CDR3 is TGTGCCAGCAGGCAGGGACAGGAGAACACTGAAGCTTTC. Translation: CASRQGQENTEAF.

The chain employs TRBV4-1 and TRBJ2-6; D unresolved. Deletions cut 6 bases from V and 0 bases from J, with 6 bases between. The CDR3 totals 14 residues. Germline V gene sequence: CDR1 MGHRA, CDR2 YSYEKL. The DNA of the CDR3 is TGCGCCAGCAGTCCCTACTCTGGGGCCAACGTCCTGACTTTC. It is translated as CASSPYSGANVLTF.

Details on this clonotype: This CDR3 is missing its conserved last phenylalanine or tryptophan, likely due to a read error. The limits of the CDR3 on the DNA are not certain, so only TCRdb's listed CDR3 is given. The V call is TRBV14, the J call TRBJ2-5. 13 amino acids form the CDR3, both terminal residues included. Germline CDR1 is SGHDN and CDR2 is FVKESK. The CDR3 is CASGYVTYEQYYV.

The chain links TRBV7-6 to TRBJ2-3, with 7 bases matching TRBD2. The germline CDR1 and CDR2 sequences are SGHVS and FNYEAQ. The CDR3 consists of 15 residues. The ends lost 1 base at V and 14 bases at J; junction bases unmatched: 15. In nucleotides, the CDR3 is TGTGCCAGCAGCTTAGGTGGGAGGGGCTCTGATAACACGTATTTT. Translated: CASSLGGRGSDNTYF.

V gene TRBV7-2 combines with J gene TRBJ2-7, with D uncertain. The CDR3 has 15 residues. CDR1 and CDR2 from the germline V gene are SGHTA and FQGNSA. Trimming took off 0 bases at V and 2 bases at J, with 11 bases between the two ends. CDR3 amino acids: CASSLAFTDPYEQYF. In nucleotides, the CDR3 is TGTGCCAGCAGCTTAGCGTTTACGGATCCCTACGAGCAGTACTTC.

V gene TRBV20-1 combines with J gene TRBJ2-1; the D gene is possibly TRBD1 (6 bases). The DNA end is more similar to TRBJ2-5, so the J call may be wrong. Germline V CDR1 and CDR2: DFQATT, SNEGSKA (reference sequence). The CDR3 length is 13 residues. The CDR3 sequence: CSAISDRQETQYF. The CDR3 coding sequence is TGCAGTGCTATATCGGACAGACAAGAGACCCAGTACTTC.

This chain connects TRBV25-1 to TRBJ2-7; TRBD1 matches 8 bases. The germline CDR1 and CDR2 sequences are MGHDK and SYGVNS. The length of the CDR3 is 16 residues. The V segment lost 1 base and the J segment 4 bases; nucleotides outside the gene matches: 9. DNA of the CDR3: TGTGCCAGCAGTGAATCGGGGACAGGTTGGGGATACGAGCAGTACTTC. Its translation: CASSESGTGWGYEQYF.